The TCR beta chain under discussion was sequenced for a study of radiation and T cells in renal cell carcinoma. This clone was seen only once. Its specificity is not known. Time point here: baseline pretreatment blood. Indicated treatment: 15 Gy SBRT to primary tumor, nephrectomy 4 weeks later. Sequenced by immunoSEQ multiplex PCR; TCRdb stores in-frame clones only, minus some. The table has 120,000 to 150,000 clones, roughly 85% seen once. Per germline, CDR1 GTSNPN and CDR2 SVGIG (reference sequence). The length of the CDR3 is 13 residues. V lost 1 base and J 8 bases, leaving 12 bases between the germline ends. Findings of the study overall: Top tumor clonotypes rose in blood 2 weeks post-radiation, then contracted.

The chain uses TRBV30 and TRBJ1-5; possible D gene TRBD1, 5 bases. The receptor comes from a woman aged 45-59 years with renal cell carcinoma. Sequenced here: blood, sampled from a patient whose treatment included radiotherapy and nephrectomy. The CDR3 DNA is TGTGCCTGGAGTGGACAGCGGCTCGAGCCCCAGCATTTT. As protein: CAWSGQRLEPQHF.